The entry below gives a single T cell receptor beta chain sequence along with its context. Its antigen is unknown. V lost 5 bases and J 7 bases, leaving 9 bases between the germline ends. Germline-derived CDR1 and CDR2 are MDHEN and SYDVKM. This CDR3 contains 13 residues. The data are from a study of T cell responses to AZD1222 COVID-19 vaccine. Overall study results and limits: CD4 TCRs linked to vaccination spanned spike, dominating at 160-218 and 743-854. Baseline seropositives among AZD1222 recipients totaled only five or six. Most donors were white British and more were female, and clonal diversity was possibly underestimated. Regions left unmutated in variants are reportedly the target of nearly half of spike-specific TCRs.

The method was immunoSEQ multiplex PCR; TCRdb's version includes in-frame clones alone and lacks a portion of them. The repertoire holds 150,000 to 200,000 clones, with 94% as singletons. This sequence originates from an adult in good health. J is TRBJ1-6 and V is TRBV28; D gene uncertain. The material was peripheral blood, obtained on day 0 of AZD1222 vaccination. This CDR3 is CASSNTGNSPLHF. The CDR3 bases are TGTGCCAGCAGTAACACGGGGAATTCACCCCTCCACTTT.